In its sample, the clone carrying this T cell receptor beta chain was seen a few times. At one end, the junction sequence differs from germline, possibly due to a read error. The use of a sample-barcoded 5' primer and a J-beta primer mix characterized a second PCR of about 7 to 12 cycles. MiXCR, run by TCRdb on the 5' RACE reads, gives a single entry per CDR3 protein. The top ten hold 20% to 25% of the sample, which has some 700,000 distinct CDR3 sequences, roughly 44% seen once. The length of the CDR3 is 18 residues. Germline V gene lookup returns CDR1 SSHAT and CDR2 FNYEAQ (reference sequence). The data are from a study of blood T cells in healthy people across ages.

The chain links TRBV7-7 to TRBJ2-3; 7 nucleotides line up with TRBD2. Material for sequencing was blood. This clonotype was obtained from a woman aged 55-75 years in good health. In nucleotides, the CDR3 is TGTGCTAGCAGCTTAGGGGCTAGCGGACCCGAGGCCACAGATACGCAGTATTTT. It specifies CASSLGASGPEATDTQYF.